This T cell receptor (beta chain) was recovered during a study of T cells after yellow fever vaccination. Study outcomes and limitations: Some clonotypes were seen in both the CD4 and the CD8 compartments. These made up a small share and likely arose from convergent recombination.

MiXCR was run by TCRdb on the 5' RACE reads, yielding one entry per CDR3 protein. The sample consists of more than 200,000 distinct CDR3 sequences, 3.6% of them appearing once. Per germline, CDR1 SGHKS and CDR2 YYEKEE (reference sequence). V shed 2 bases and J shed 2 bases, with 16 bases lying between them. CDR3 size: 16 residues. This clonotype was seen many times. The target antigen is unknown. The specimen was PBMCs, collected 15 days after the yellow fever booster vaccination. This sequence joins TRBV5-5 and TRBJ1-2; D unresolved. The TCR sequence derives from a man between 18 and 29 years old who received the YFV17D yellow fever vaccine. CDR3 loop: CASSLGLVDRNYGYTF. The DNA of the CDR3 is TGTGCCAGCAGCTTAGGCCTAGTCGACCGGAACTATGGCTACACCTTC.